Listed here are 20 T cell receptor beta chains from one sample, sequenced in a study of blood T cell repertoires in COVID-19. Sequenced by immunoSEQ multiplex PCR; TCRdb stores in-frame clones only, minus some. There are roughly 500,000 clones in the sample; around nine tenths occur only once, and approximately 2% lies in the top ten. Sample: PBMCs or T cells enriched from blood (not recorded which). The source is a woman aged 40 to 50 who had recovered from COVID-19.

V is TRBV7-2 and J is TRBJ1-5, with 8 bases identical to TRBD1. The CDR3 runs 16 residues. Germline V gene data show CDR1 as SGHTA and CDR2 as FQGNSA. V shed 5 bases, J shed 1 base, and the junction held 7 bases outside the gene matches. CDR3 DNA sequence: TGTGCCAGCAGCCTATTGACAGGGGTGAGCAATCAGCCCCAGCATTTT. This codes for CASSLLTGVSNQPQHF.

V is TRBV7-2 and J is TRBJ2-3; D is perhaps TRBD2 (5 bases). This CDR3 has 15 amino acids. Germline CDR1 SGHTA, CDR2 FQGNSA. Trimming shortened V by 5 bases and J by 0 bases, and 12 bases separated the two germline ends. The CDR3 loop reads CASSISRVSTDTQYF. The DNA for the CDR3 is TGTGCCAGCAGCATTTCGAGGGTGAGCACAGATACGCAGTATTTT.

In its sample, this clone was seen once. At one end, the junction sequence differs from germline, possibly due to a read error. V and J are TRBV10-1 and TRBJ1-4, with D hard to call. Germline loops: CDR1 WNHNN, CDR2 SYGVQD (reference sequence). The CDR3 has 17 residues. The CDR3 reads CASSADWTGTMNGKLFF. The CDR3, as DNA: TGCGCCAGCAGTGCCGATTGGACGGGAACAATGAATGGAAAACTGTTTTTT.

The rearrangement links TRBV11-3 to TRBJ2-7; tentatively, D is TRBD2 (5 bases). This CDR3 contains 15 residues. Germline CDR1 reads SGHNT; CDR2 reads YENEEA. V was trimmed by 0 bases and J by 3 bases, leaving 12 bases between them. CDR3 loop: CASSLDAGRYYEQYF. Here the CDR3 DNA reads TGTGCCAGCAGCTTAGACGCGGGCCGTTACTACGAGCAGTACTTC.

CDR3 protein: CATSRLYRAQDGYTF. CDR3 bases: TGTGCCACCAGCAGGTTATACAGGGCCCAGGATGGCTACACCTTC. The J gene is TRBJ1-2, the V gene TRBV15; TRBD1 might be the D (6 bases). The germline gives CDR1 LNHNV, CDR2 YYDKDF (reference sequence). Trimming pared 3 bases from V and 6 bases from J, leaving 17 bases between. The CDR3 runs 15 residues.

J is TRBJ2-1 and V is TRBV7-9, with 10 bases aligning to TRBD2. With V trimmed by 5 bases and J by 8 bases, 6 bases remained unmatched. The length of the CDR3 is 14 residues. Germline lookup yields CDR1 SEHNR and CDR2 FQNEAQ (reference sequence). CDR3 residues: CASSPGLATDEQFF. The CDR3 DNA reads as TGTGCCAGCAGCCCGGGACTAGCGACCGATGAGCAGTTCTTC. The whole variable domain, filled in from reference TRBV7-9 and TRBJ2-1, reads DTGVSQNPRHKITKRGQNVTFRCDPISEHNRLYWYRQTLGQGPEFLTYFQNEAQLEKSRLLSDRFSAERPKGSFSTLEIQRTEQGDSAMYLCASSPGLATDEQFFGPGTRLTVL.

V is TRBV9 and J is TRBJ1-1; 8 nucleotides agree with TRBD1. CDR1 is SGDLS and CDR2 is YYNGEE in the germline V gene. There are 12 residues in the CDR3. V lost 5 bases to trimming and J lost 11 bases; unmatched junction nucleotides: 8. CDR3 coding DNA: TGTGCCAGCAGTCCGGACAGGGACAATGCTTTCTTT. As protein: CASSPDRDNAFF.

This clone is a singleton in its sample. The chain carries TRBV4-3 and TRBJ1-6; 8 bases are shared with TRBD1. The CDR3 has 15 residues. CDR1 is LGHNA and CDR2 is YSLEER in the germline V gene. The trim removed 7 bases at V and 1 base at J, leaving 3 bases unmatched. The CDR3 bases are TGCGCCAGCAACCGACAGGGGTCCTATAATTCACCCCTCCACTTT. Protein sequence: CASNRQGSYNSPLHF.

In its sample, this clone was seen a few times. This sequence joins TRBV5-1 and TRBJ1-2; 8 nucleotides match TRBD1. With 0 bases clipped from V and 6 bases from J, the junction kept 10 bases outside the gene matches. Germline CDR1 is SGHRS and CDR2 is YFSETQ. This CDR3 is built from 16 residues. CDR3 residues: CASSLGVGQGANGYTF. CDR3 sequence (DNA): TGCGCCAGCAGCTTGGGAGTGGGTCAGGGGGCAAATGGCTACACCTTC. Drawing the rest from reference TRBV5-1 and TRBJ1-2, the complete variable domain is KAGVTQTPRYLIKTRGQQVTLSCSPISGHRSVSWYQQTPGQGLQFLFEYFSETQRNKGNFPGRFSGRQFSNSRSEMNVSTLELGDSALYLCASSLGVGQGANGYTFGSGTRLTVV.

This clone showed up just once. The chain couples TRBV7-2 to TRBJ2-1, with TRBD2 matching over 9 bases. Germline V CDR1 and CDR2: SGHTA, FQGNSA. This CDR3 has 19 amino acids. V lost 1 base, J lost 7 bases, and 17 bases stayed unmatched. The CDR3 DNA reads TGTGCCAGCAGCTTAGGTGCCCTGGCAGGCGGGAGGGTAAGGAATGAGCAGTTCTTC. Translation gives CASSLGALAGGRVRNEQFF.

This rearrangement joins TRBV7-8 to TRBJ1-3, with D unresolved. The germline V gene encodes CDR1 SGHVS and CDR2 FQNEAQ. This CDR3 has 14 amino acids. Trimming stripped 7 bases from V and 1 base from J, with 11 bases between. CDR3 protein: CASTRTDSGNTIYF. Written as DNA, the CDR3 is TGTGCCAGCACCCGTACAGATTCTGGAAACACCATATATTTT.

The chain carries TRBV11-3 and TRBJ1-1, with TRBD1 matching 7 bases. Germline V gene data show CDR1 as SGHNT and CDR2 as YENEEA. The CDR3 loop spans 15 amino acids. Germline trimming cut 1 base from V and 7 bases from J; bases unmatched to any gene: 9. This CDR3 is CASSLVLSQGNEAFF. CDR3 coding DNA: TGTGCCAGCAGCTTAGTCCTTTCACAGGGGAATGAAGCTTTCTTT.

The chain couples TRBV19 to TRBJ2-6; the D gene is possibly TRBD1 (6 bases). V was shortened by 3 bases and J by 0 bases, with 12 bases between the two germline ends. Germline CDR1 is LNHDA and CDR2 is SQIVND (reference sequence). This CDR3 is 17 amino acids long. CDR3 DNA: TGTGCCAGTAGTATTGAGGACAGCTTCTCTGGGGCCAACGTCCTGACTTTC. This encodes CASSIEDSFSGANVLTF.

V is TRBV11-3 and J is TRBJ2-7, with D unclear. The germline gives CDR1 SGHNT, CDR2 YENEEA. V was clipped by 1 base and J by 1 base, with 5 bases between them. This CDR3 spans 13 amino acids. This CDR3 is CASSLAPSYEQYF. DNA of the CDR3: TGTGCCAGCAGCTTAGCCCCATCCTACGAGCAGTACTTC.

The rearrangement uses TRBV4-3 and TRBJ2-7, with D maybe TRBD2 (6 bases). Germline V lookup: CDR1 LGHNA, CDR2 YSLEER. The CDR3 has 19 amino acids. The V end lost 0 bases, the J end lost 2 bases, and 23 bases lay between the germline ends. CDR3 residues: CASSQDLSLGRGITYEQYF. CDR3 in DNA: TGCGCCAGCAGCCAAGATTTAAGTTTAGGTCGGGGGATCACCTACGAGCAGTACTTC.

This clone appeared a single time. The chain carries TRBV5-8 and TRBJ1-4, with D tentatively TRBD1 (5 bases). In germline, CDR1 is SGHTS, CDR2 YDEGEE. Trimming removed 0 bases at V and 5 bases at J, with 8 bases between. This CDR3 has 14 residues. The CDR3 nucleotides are TGTGCCAGCAGCTTGGTCCGGACAAATGAAAAACTGTTTTTT. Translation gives CASSLVRTNEKLFF.

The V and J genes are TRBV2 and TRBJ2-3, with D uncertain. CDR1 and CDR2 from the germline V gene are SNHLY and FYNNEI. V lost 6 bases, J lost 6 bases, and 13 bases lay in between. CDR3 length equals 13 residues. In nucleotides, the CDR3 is TGTGCCAGCAGAGTAGTATCATCCGATACGCAGTATTTT. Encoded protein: CASRVVSSDTQYF.

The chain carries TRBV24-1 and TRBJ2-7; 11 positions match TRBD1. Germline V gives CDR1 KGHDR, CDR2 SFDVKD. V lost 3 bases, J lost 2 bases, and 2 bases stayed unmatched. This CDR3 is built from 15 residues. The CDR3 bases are TGTGCCACCAGTGATGGACAGGGGGCCGCCTACGAGCAGTACTTC. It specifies CATSDGQGAAYEQYF.

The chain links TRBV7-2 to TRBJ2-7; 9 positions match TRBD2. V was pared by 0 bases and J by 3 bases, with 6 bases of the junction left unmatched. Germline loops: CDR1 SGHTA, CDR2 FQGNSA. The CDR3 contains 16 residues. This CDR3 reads CASSLAGSGSHYEQYF. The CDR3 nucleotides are TGTGCCAGCAGCTTAGCGGGTAGCGGGAGTCACTACGAGCAGTACTTC. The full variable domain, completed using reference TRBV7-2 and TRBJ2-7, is GAGVSQSPSNKVTEKGKDVELRCDPISGHTALYWYRQSLGQGLEFLIYFQGNSAPDKSGLPSDRFSAERTGGSVSTLTIQRTQQEDSAVYLCASSLAGSGSHYEQYFGPGTRLTVT.

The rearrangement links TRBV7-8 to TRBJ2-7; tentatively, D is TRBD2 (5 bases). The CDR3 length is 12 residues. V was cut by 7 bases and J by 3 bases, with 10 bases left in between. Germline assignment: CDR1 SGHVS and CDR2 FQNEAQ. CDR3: CASTRRGYEQYF. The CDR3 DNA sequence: TGTGCCAGCACCCGACGGGGCTACGAGCAGTACTTC.